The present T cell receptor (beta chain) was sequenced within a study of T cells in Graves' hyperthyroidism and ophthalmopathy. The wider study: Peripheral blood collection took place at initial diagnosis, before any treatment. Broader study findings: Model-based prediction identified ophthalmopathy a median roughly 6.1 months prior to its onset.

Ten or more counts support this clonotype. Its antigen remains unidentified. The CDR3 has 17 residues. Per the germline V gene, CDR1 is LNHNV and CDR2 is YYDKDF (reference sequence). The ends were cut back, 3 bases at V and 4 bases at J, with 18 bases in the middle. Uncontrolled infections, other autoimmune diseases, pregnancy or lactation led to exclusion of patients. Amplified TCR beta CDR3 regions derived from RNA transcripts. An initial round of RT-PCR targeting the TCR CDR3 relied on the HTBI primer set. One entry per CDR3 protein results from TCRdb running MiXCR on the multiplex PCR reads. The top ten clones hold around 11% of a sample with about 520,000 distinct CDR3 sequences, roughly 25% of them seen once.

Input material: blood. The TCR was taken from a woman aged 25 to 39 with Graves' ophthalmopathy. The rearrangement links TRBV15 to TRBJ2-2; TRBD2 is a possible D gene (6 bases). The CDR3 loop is CATSSPTGGERTGELFF. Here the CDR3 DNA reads TGTGCCACCAGCAGCCCAACCGGCGGGGAACGCACCGGGGAGCTGTTTTTT.